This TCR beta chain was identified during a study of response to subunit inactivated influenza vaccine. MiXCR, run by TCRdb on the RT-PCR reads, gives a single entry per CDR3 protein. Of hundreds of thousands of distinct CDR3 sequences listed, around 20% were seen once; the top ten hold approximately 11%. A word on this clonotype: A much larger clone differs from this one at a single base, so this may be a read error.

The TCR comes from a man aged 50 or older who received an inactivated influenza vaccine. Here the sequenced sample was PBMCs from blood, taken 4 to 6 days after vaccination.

In DNA, the CDR3 is TGTGCCAGCAGCACGACTGGCTTGGATACGCAGTATTTT. Translating it yields CASSTTGLDTQYF. The chain recombines TRBV7-2 with TRBJ2-3, with D unclear. Germline CDR1 SGHTA, CDR2 FQGNSA. The CDR3 runs to 13 residues. Trimming took off 5 bases at V and 6 bases at J, with 12 bases between the two ends. The variable domain in full, completed from reference TRBV7-2 and TRBJ2-3, reads GAGVSQSPSNKVTEKGKDVELRCDPISGHTALYWYRQSLGQGLEFLIYFQGNSAPDKSGLPSDRFSAERTGGSVSTLTIQRTQQEDSAVYLCASSTTGLDTQYFGPGTRLTVL.